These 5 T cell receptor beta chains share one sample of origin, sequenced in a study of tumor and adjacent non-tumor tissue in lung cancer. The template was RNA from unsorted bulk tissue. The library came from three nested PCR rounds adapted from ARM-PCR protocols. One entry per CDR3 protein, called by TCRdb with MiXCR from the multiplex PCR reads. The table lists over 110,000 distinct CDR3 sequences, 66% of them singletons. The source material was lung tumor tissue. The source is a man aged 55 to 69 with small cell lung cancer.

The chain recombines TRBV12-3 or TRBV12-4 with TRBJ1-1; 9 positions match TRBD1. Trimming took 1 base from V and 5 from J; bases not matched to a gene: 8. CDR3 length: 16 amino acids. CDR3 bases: TGTGCCAGCAGTTTAGACCCCGCTGGGACAGGGACTGAAGCTTTCTTT. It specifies CASSLDPAGTGTEAFF.

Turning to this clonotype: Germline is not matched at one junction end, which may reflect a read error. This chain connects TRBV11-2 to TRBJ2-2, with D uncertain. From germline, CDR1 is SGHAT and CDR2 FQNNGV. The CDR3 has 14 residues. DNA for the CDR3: TGTGTCAGCAACACCTACAGTGGGGTCGGGGAGCTGTTTTTT. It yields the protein CVSNTYSGVGELFF.

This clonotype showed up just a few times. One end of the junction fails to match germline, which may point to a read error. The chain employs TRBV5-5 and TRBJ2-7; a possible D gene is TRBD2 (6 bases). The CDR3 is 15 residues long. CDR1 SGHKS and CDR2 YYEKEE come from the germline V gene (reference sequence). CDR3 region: CASSALRGISYEQYF. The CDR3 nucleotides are TGTGCCAGTAGCGCATTACGGGGGATCTCCTACGAACAGTACTTC.

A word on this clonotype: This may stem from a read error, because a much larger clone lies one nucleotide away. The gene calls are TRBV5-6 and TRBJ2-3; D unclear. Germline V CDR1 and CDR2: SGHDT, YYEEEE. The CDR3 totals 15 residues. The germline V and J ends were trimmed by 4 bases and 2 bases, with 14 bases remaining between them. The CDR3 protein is CASSIEAGYTDTQYF. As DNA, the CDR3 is TGTGCCAGCAGCATTGAAGCCGGCTACACAGATACGCAGTATTTT.

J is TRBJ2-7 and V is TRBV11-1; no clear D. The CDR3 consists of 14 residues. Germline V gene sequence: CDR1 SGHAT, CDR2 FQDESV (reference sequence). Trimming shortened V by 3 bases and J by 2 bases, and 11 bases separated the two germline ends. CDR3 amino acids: CASSLGWTAYEQYF. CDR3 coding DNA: TGTGCCAGCAGCTTGGGCTGGACCGCCTACGAGCAGTACTTC.